The clone carrying this T cell receptor (beta chain) was seen at least ten times. The germline V gene has CDR1 SGHTS and CDR2 YDEGEE. CDR3 length: 13 residues. V lost 4 bases and J 13 bases, leaving 18 bases between the germline ends. These data originate in a study of T cells in Graves' hyperthyroidism and ophthalmopathy. Study at large: Peripheral blood specimens were obtained at initial diagnosis, prior to any treatment.

Amplified TCR beta CDR3 regions derived from RNA transcripts. HTBI primers drove first-round RT-PCR of the TCR CDR3. TCRdb ran MiXCR on the multiplex PCR reads and lists one entry per CDR3 protein. Of about 400,000 distinct CDR3 sequences in the sample, about 15% were seen once. The V gene is TRBV5-8, the J gene TRBJ2-1, with D tentatively TRBD2 (5 bases). The sequencing sample was made of blood. The receptor was derived from a young man with Graves' ophthalmopathy. CDR3 sequence (DNA): TGTGCCAGCAGCCCGGAGGTGAGGAGGCCCCAGTTCTTC. Amino acid sequence: CASSPEVRRPQFF. The entire variable domain, with the rest obtained from reference TRBV5-8 and TRBJ2-1, is as follows: EAGVTQSPTHLIKTRGQQATLRCSPISGHTSVYWYQQALGLGLQFLLWYDEGEERNRGNFPPRFSGRQFPNYSSELNVNALELEDSALYLCASSPEVRRPQFFGPGTRLTVL.